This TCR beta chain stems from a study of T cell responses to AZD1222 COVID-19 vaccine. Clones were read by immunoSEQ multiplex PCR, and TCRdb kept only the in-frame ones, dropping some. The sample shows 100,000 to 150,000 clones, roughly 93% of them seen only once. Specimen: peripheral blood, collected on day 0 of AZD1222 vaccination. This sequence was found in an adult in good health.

CDR3 in DNA: TGTGCCTGGAACCGTCCAGGCCTCTCTTCCTACACCTTC. It specifies CAWNRPGLSSYTF. The genes are TRBV30 and TRBJ1-2; D remains ambiguous. Trimming left V 4 bases short and J 10 bases short, with 19 bases between. The CDR3 has 13 residues. Germline V gene data show CDR1 as GTSNPN and CDR2 as SVGIG (reference sequence). The full variable domain, rest sourced from reference TRBV30 and TRBJ1-2, is SQTIHQWPATLVQPVGSPLSLECTVEGTSNPNLYWYRQAAGRGLQLLFYSVGIGQISSEVPQNLSASRPQDRQFILSSKKLLLSDSGFYLCAWNRPGLSSYTFGSGTRLTVV.